Following are 26 T cell receptor beta chains from one sample sequenced in a study of CXCR3-negative and CXCR3-positive naive CD8 T cells. These receptors are not linked to any known antigen. Study-wide results and limits: Greater hydrophobicity was found in TRB CDR3s of CXCR3-positive naive cells than of CXCR3-negative naive cells.

UMI-labeled 5' RACE yielded the TRB cDNA libraries. Using the 5' RACE reads, TCRdb records one entry per CDR3 protein without DNA. Recorded here are approximately 59,000 distinct CDR3 sequences; the top ten clones represent 0.71%. The specimen sequenced was naive CXCR3+ CD8+ T cells from blood. Subset reported: CD45RO-CCR7+CD27+CD95- naive CD8+ T cells expressing CXCR3 (TNR3+). The source is a human donor in good health. Some clones in this sample may be carry-over from other donors' samples.

The chain combines TRBV7-3 with TRBJ2-1; without DNA, the TCRdb call of TRBD2 cannot be checked. The CDR3 contains 17 residues. CDR1 SGHTA and CDR2 FQGTGA come from the germline V gene. The chain's CDR3 is CASSGYRDSALYNEQFF.

The rearrangement joins TRBV3-1 to TRBJ2-3; TCRdb's assignment of TRBD1 cannot be checked, as there is no DNA. From germline, CDR1 is LGHDT and CDR2 YNNKEL (reference sequence). This CDR3 is 18 amino acids long. CDR3 sequence: CASSQGGTWGGGTDTQYF.

The chain uses TRBV7-6 and TRBJ2-1; TCRdb lists TRBD2, though no DNA is available to test this call. The germline V gene has CDR1 SGHVS and CDR2 FNYEAQ. This CDR3 contains 16 residues. The CDR3 spells CASSSLGAGGPNEQFF.

The chain is built from TRBV14 and TRBJ1-1; TCRdb outputs TRBD1, but without DNA this stays unchecked. The CDR3 consists of 15 residues. Germline V gene data show CDR1 as SGHDN and CDR2 as FVKESK. The CDR3 is CASSRLQGLNTEAFF.

V usage is TRBV20-1 and J usage is TRBJ1-1. From germline, CDR1 is DFQATT and CDR2 SNEGSKA (reference sequence). CDR3 length: 13 amino acids. The CDR3 region is CSAWLAGPTEAFF.

CDR3: CSAPRGRGGSEQFF. The chain is built from TRBV20-1 and TRBJ2-1; the TRBD2 assignment by TCRdb is unverifiable without DNA. The germline V gene has CDR1 DFQATT and CDR2 SNEGSKA (reference sequence). CDR3 length equals 14 residues.

The chain employs TRBV2 and TRBJ1-1; TCRdb proposes TRBD1, but this gene call is untestable without DNA. CDR1 and CDR2 (germline): SNHLY, FYNNEI. CDR3 length: 16 residues. The CDR3 sequence is CASSEAWGAMDTEAFF. The whole variable domain, filled in from reference TRBV2 and TRBJ1-1, reads EPEVTQTPSHQVTQMGQEVILRCVPISNHLYFYWYRQILGQKVEFLVSFYNNEISEKSEIFDDQFSVERPDGSNFTLKIRSTKLEDSAMYFCASSEAWGAMDTEAFFGQGTRLTVV.

The chain carries TRBV29-1 and TRBJ2-1; lacking DNA, the TRBD1 call made by TCRdb goes unchecked. The CDR3 runs to 14 residues. Germline assignment: CDR1 SQVTM and CDR2 ANQGSEA. This chain's CDR3 is CSATTGATYNEQFF.

The V call is TRBV6-2 or TRBV6-3, the J call TRBJ2-7; TCRdb proposes TRBD1, but this gene call is untestable without DNA. The CDR3 has 15 amino acids. CDR1 is MNHEY, CDR2 SVGEGT, per germline. The CDR3 reads CASSYSGTGGYEQYF.

The chain couples TRBV28 to TRBJ2-1; the TCRdb call, TRBD1, lacks DNA for checking. The CDR3 contains 15 residues. CDR1 MDHEN and CDR2 SYDVKM come from the germline V gene. CDR3 in amino acids: CASSQGQRPGNEQFF.

V gene TRBV19 combines with J gene TRBJ2-7; TCRdb reports TRBD1, a call that lacks DNA to check it against. This CDR3 contains 15 residues. Germline V gene sequence: CDR1 LNHDA, CDR2 SQIVND (reference sequence). The chain's CDR3 is CASSIGDRGIGEQYF.

The chain uses TRBV28 and TRBJ2-7. Germline V gene data show CDR1 as MDHEN and CDR2 as SYDVKM. This CDR3 comprises 13 residues. CDR3 in amino acids: CASSLDQYYEQYF.

V usage is TRBV29-1 and J usage is TRBJ2-1; TCRdb designates TRBD1, a call that cannot be tested without DNA. The CDR3 runs to 18 residues. Germline CDR1 and CDR2: SQVTM and ANQGSEA. The CDR3 reads CSVVGGTGSTLSYNEQFF.

This chain joins TRBV29-1 and TRBJ1-1. This CDR3 has 12 residues. The V gene's germline CDR1 is SQVTM and CDR2 ANQGSEA. The CDR3 here is CSVPTANTEAFF.

The V gene is TRBV7-9, the J gene TRBJ2-7; TCRdb's assignment of TRBD1 cannot be checked, as there is no DNA. Germline CDR1 reads SEHNR; CDR2 reads FQNEAQ (reference sequence). The CDR3 extends over 15 amino acids. The CDR3 loop reads CASSLAGQDFNEQYF.

The rearrangement joins TRBV12-3 or TRBV12-4 to TRBJ2-7; with no DNA, the TCRdb D assignment of TRBD1 cannot be verified. The CDR3 sequence is 16 residues long. The CDR3 loop is CASSLGTGSYTYEQYF.

The rearrangement links TRBV12-3 or TRBV12-4 to TRBJ2-7. The CDR3 has 12 amino acids. CDR3 in amino acids: CASSSWTSEQYF.

This chain uses TRBV6-5 with TRBJ1-2; TCRdb's D call, TRBD1, is unchecked because there is no DNA. This CDR3 is built from 13 residues. The germline V gene encodes CDR1 MNHEY and CDR2 SVGAGI. CDR3 in amino acids: CASRQGQGSGYTF.

This chain links TRBV29-1 with TRBJ2-2; as DNA is missing, the TRBD1 call by TCRdb cannot be tested. Germline V gives CDR1 SQVTM, CDR2 ANQGSEA. The CDR3 spans 13 residues. The CDR3 sequence is CSVGDIDTGELFF.

The V gene is TRBV29-1, the J gene TRBJ2-7; the TCRdb D gene call, TRBD1, has no DNA to confirm it. The CDR3 has 13 residues. Germline CDR1 and CDR2: SQVTM and ANQGSEA. This CDR3 reads CSVPGQGTYEQYF.

The chain links TRBV5-1 to TRBJ1-1; lacking DNA, the TRBD1 call made by TCRdb goes unchecked. Germline assignment: CDR1 SGHRS and CDR2 YFSETQ. The CDR3 has 15 amino acids. The CDR3 loop reads CASSLDWGMNTEAFF.

The chain joins TRBV29-1 to TRBJ2-7. The CDR3 has 13 amino acids. Germline-derived CDR1 and CDR2 are SQVTM and ANQGSEA. This CDR3 reads CSVVDELTYEQYF.

The chain is built from TRBV6-5 and TRBJ2-7. The CDR3 length is 16 residues. CDR1 and CDR2 from the germline V gene are MNHEY and SVGAGI. The CDR3 is CASSYSSEHIPYEQYF.

CDR3 amino acids: CASSLSSGRTGELFF. The J gene is TRBJ2-2, the V gene TRBV7-6; the D call of TRBD2 rests on TCRdb alone, since no DNA is present to check it. The CDR3 length is 15 residues. Germline CDR1 and CDR2: SGHVS and FNYEAQ.

The J gene is TRBJ2-7, the V gene TRBV15. This CDR3 region has 16 residues. The germline V gene encodes CDR1 LNHNV and CDR2 YYDKDF (reference sequence). This CDR3 is CATSRGAAESFYEQYF. The whole variable domain, remainder taken from reference TRBV15 and TRBJ2-7, is DAMVIQNPRYQVTQFGKPVTLSCSQTLNHNVMYWYQQKSSQAPKLLFHYYDKDFNNEADTPDNFQSRRPNTSFCFLDIRSPGLGDTAMYLCATSRGAAESFYEQYFGPGTRLTVT.

The CDR3 spells CSVPGQETYEQYF. The gene calls are TRBV29-1 and TRBJ2-7; TCRdb reports TRBD1, a call that lacks DNA to check it against. This CDR3 has 13 amino acids. Germline CDR1 and CDR2: SQVTM and ANQGSEA.